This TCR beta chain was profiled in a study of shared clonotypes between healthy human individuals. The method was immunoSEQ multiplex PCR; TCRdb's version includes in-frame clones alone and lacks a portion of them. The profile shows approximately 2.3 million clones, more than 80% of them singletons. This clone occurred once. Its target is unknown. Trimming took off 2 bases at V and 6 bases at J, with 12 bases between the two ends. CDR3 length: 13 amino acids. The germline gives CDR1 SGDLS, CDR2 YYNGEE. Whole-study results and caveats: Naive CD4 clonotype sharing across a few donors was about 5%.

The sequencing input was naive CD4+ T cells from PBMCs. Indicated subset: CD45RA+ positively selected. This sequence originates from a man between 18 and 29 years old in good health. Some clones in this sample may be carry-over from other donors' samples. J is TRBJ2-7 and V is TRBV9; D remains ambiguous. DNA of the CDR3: TGTGCCAGCAGCGTGTCCAACTTGGGCGAGCAGTACTTC. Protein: CASSVSNLGEQYF.